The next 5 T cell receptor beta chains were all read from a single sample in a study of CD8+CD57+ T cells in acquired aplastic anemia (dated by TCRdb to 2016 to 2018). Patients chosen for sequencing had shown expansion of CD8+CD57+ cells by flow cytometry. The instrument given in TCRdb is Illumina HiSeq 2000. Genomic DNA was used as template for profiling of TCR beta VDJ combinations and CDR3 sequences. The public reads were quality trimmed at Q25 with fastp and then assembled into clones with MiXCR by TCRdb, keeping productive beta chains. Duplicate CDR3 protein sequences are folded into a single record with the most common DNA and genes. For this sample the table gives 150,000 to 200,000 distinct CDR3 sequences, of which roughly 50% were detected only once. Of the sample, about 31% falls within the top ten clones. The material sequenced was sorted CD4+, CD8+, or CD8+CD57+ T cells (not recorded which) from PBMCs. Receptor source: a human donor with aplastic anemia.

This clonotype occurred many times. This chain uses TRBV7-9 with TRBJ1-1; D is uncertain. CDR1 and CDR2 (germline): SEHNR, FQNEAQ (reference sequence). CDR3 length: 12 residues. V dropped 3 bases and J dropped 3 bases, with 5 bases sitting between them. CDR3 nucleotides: TGTGCCAGCAGCTTCGACCACACTGAAGCTTTCTTT. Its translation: CASSFDHTEAFF. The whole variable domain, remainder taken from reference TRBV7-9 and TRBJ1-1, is DTGVSQNPRHKITKRGQNVTFRCDPISEHNRLYWYRQTLGQGPEFLTYFQNEAQLEKSRLLSDRFSAERPKGSFSTLEIQRTEQGDSAMYLCASSFDHTEAFFGQGTRLTVV.

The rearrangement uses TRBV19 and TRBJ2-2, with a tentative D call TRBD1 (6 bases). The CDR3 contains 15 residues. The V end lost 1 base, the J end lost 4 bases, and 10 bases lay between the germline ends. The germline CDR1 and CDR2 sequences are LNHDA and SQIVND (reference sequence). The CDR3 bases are TGTGCCAGTAGTATAGGGACAGCATCCACCGGGGAGCTGTTTTTT. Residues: CASSIGTASTGELFF.

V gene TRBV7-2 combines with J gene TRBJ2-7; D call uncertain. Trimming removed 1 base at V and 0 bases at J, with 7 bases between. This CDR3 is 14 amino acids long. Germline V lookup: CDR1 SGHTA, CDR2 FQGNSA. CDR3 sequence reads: CASSLGFPSYEQYF. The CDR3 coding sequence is TGTGCCAGCAGCTTAGGGTTCCCCTCCTACGAGCAGTACTTC.

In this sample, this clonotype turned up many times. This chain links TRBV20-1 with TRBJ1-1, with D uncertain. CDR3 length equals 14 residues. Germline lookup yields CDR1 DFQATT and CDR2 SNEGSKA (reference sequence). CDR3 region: CSSTSESMNTEAFF. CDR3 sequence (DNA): TGCAGCTCAACGAGTGAATCCATGAACACTGAAGCTTTCTTT.

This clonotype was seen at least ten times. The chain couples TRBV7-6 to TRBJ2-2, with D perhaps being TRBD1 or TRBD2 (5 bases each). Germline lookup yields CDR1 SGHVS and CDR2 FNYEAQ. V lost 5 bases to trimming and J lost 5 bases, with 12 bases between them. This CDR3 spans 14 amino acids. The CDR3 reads CASSPDWGTGELFF. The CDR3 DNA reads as TGTGCCAGCAGCCCGGACTGGGGGACCGGGGAGCTGTTTTTT.